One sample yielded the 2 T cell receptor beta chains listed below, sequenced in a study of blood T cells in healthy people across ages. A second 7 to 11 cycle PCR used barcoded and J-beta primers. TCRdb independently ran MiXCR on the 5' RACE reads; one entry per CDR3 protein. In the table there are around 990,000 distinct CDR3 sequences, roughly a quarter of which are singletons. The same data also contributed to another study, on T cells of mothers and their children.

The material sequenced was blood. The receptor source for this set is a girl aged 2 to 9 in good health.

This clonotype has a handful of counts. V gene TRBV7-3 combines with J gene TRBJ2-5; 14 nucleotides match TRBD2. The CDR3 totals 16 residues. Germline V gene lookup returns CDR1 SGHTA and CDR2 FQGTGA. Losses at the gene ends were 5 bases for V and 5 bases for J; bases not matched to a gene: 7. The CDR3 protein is CASSPGTSGRVETQYF. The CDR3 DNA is TGTGCCAGCAGCCCAGGGACTAGCGGGAGAGTGGAGACCCAGTACTTC.

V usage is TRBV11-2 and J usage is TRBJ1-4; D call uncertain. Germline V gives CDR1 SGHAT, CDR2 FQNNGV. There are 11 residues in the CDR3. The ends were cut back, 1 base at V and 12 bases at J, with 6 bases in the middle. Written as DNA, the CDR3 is TGTGCCAGCAGCTTAGGGGTAGAACTGTTTTTT. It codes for CASSLGVELFF.